Below are 18 T cell receptor beta chains sequenced from a single sample in a study of OX40 agonist ivuxolimab in advanced cancers. Assay used: immunoSEQ multiplex PCR; TCRdb lists only in-frame clones, some missing. Here the sample spans fewer than 35,000 clones, under 95% being singletons. The sequencing used CD4+ or CD8+ T cells sorted from blood, collected in a trial of the OX40 agonist ivuxolimab. The receptor source for this set is an adult with an advanced solid tumor such as melanoma, head and neck, liver or kidney cancer.

J is TRBJ1-2 and V is TRBV4-2; 7 bases line up with TRBD1. V lost 4 bases, J lost 3 bases, and 11 bases stayed unmatched. There are 16 residues in the CDR3. Germline-derived CDR1 and CDR2 are LGHNA and YNFKEQ. As DNA, the CDR3 is TGTGCCAGCAGCCTTTTCACGCAGGGGGAGGACTATGGCTACACCTTC. This encodes CASSLFTQGEDYGYTF.

The chain links TRBV5-1 to TRBJ1-6, with D possibly TRBD1 on 6 matching bases. CDR1 SGHRS and CDR2 YFSETQ come from the germline V gene. The CDR3 has 16 amino acids. V lost 0 bases to trimming and J lost 0 bases, with 7 bases between them. The CDR3 here is CASSLDRDSYNSPLHF. CDR3 nucleotide sequence: TGCGCCAGCAGCTTGGACAGGGACTCCTATAATTCACCCCTCCACTTT.

The genes are TRBV7-8 and TRBJ1-2; D is uncertain. The germline V and J ends were trimmed by 4 bases and 6 bases, with 6 bases remaining between them. CDR1 and CDR2 (germline): SGHVS, FQNEAQ. This CDR3 is built from 11 residues. CDR3 protein: CASSSKDGYTF. The CDR3 DNA is TGTGCCAGCAGCTCCAAGGATGGCTACACCTTC.

This sequence joins TRBV30 and TRBJ1-2, with TRBD1 as a possible D gene (5 bases). Trimming left V 3 bases short and J 13 bases short, with 15 bases between. The CDR3 runs 11 residues. Germline V gene sequence: CDR1 GTSNPN, CDR2 SVGIG (reference sequence). For the CDR3, the DNA is TGTGCCTGGAGCCCAGGGCCCGGGTTCACCTTC. Translating gives CAWSPGPGFTF.

The J gene is TRBJ2-1, the V gene TRBV7-3; 10 nucleotides align to TRBD1. The CDR3 loop spans 15 amino acids. With V trimmed by 5 bases and J by 7 bases, 8 bases remained unmatched. The germline V gene encodes CDR1 SGHTA and CDR2 FQGTGA. For the CDR3, the DNA is TGTGCCAGCAGCCCGACAGGGGGCCATAGAAATGAGCAGTTCTTC. This gives the protein CASSPTGGHRNEQFF.

CDR3: CASSPGQGWETQYF. For the CDR3, the DNA is TGTGCCAGCAGTCCGGGACAGGGGTGGGAGACCCAGTACTTC. The chain combines TRBV25-1 with TRBJ2-5; 10 nucleotides align to TRBD1. Germline CDR1 MGHDK, CDR2 SYGVNS. With 5 bases clipped from V and 5 bases from J, the junction kept 5 bases outside the gene matches. This CDR3 contains 14 residues.

This clone was seen only once. The rearrangement uses TRBV6-1 and TRBJ1-2, with D unresolved. This CDR3 has 20 amino acids. Germline CDR1 reads MNHNS; CDR2 reads SASEGT. V lost 4 bases and J 4 bases, leaving 31 bases between the germline ends. Here the CDR3 reads CASSGSTRAARGRKTYGYTF. The CDR3 nucleotides are TGTGCCAGCAGTGGATCGACGAGAGCAGCGCGTGGGAGAAAGACCTATGGCTACACCTTC.

The chain employs TRBV4-1 and TRBJ2-7, with D hard to call. CDR1 MGHRA and CDR2 YSYEKL come from the germline V gene. CDR3 length equals 16 residues. The V gene lost 0 bases and the J gene lost 5 bases, with 17 bases spanning the gap. The CDR3 sequence: CASSQDDGFRVDEQYF. Written as DNA, the CDR3 is TGCGCCAGCAGCCAAGATGACGGTTTTAGAGTTGACGAGCAGTACTTC.

This clone was seen just once. The chain carries TRBV19 and TRBJ2-5; no clear D gene. Germline CDR1 reads LNHDA; CDR2 reads SQIVND (reference sequence). This CDR3 is 16 amino acids long. V lost 0 bases, J lost 2 bases, and 13 bases lay in between. The CDR3 region is CASSIEGPGPQETQYF. CDR3 in DNA: TGTGCCAGTAGTATAGAAGGACCCGGGCCTCAAGAGACCCAGTACTTC.

The chain combines TRBV6-5 with TRBJ1-1; D remains unclear. CDR3 size: 12 residues. Germline values: CDR1 MNHEY, CDR2 SVGAGI. The ends were cut back, 5 bases at V and 6 bases at J, with 10 bases in the middle. The CDR3 here is CASSLGSAEAFF. CDR3 nucleotide sequence: TGTGCCAGCAGTCTGGGTTCCGCTGAAGCTTTCTTT.

The chain uses TRBV27 and TRBJ2-5; 9 bases are shared with TRBD2. The junction had 9 bases not matched to a gene; V was cut back by 6 bases and J by 4 bases. This CDR3 region has 15 residues. CDR1 and CDR2 (germline): MNHEY, SMNVEV (reference sequence). CDR3 in DNA: TGTGCCAGCAGACCACTGGGAGCGGGGGGAGAGACCCAGTACTTC. Its translation is CASRPLGAGGETQYF.

This chain links TRBV10-3 with TRBJ2-1, with TRBD2 matching over 9 bases. With 3 bases clipped from V and 6 bases from J, the junction kept 3 bases outside the gene matches. Germline CDR1 ENHRY, CDR2 SYGVKD. The CDR3 totals 14 residues. Here the CDR3 reads CAISEGLASNEQFF. For the CDR3, the DNA is TGTGCCATCAGTGAAGGACTAGCGAGCAATGAGCAGTTCTTC.

The chain recombines TRBV6-5 with TRBJ2-7; D is uncertain. The germline V and J ends were trimmed by 0 bases and 0 bases, with 9 bases remaining between them. This CDR3 has 15 residues. Germline CDR1 is MNHEY and CDR2 is SVGAGI. CDR3 residues: CASSYSRYSSYEQYF. The CDR3, as DNA: TGTGCCAGCAGTTACTCCCGGTATAGCTCCTACGAGCAGTACTTC.

J is TRBJ1-2 and V is TRBV4-2; D gene uncertain. Germline assignment: CDR1 LGHNA and CDR2 YNFKEQ. With 0 bases removed from V and 8 bases from J, the gap between germline ends came to 19 bases. This CDR3 spans 16 amino acids. The CDR3 DNA is TGTGCCAGCAGCCAAGATTCGCGGGCCTCCGGTCGGGGCTACACCTTC. This codes for CASSQDSRASGRGYTF.

V usage is TRBV19 and J usage is TRBJ2-7; D not resolved. The V end lost 3 bases, the J end lost 2 bases, and 11 bases lay between the germline ends. The CDR3 runs 14 residues. Germline V lookup: CDR1 LNHDA, CDR2 SQIVND (reference sequence). CDR3 loop: CASSMMGGTYEQYF. The CDR3 DNA reads TGTGCCAGTAGTATGATGGGCGGAACCTACGAGCAGTACTTC.

The V and J genes are TRBV27 and TRBJ2-5; D is possibly TRBD1 or TRBD2 (6 bases each). Trimming removed 4 bases from V and 9 bases from J, with 12 bases in between. The germline V gene encodes CDR1 MNHEY and CDR2 SMNVEV (reference sequence). CDR3 length equals 12 residues. CDR3 DNA sequence: TGTGCCAGCAGTTCTCCGAGGGGGGCCCAGTACTTC. Protein sequence: CASSSPRGAQYF.

V and J are TRBV11-2 and TRBJ1-4; 8 positions agree with TRBD1. The CDR3 has 17 residues. V shed 0 bases and J 7 bases; nucleotides not matched to a gene: 10. CDR1 is SGHAT and CDR2 is FQNNGV in the germline V gene. The CDR3, as DNA: TGTGCCAGCAGCTTAGATTCCCTCACAGGGGGTGGTGAAAAACTGTTTTTT. It yields the protein CASSLDSLTGGGEKLFF.

This rearrangement joins TRBV9 to TRBJ2-1; the D call may be TRBD1 or TRBD2 (6 bases each). Trimming removed 2 bases from V and 4 bases from J, with 19 bases in between. Germline V lookup: CDR1 SGDLS, CDR2 YYNGEE. There are 17 residues in the CDR3. The CDR3 here is CASSVGGGLGSYNEQFF. DNA for the CDR3: TGTGCCAGCAGCGTCGGAGGGGGGCTCGGGTCGTACAATGAGCAGTTCTTC.